Listed below are T cell receptor beta chains from one sample, sequenced in a study of blood T cell repertoires in COVID-19. Measured with immunoSEQ multiplex PCR; TCRdb has only the in-frame clones, and not every one. The data show 200,000 to 250,000 clones, with approximately 90% seen just once and about 4.1% held by the top ten. Sequenced material: peripheral blood. The receptors come from a man between 45 and 60 years old with acute or convalescent COVID-19. The CDR3 runs from the conserved cysteine through the conserved F or W. The order of the fields is J gene, clone size, V gene, D gene, CDR3 length, CDR3 DNA, CDR3 protein. The D gene is left open where the match is weak. The listing skips clone size in some rows; elsewhere it reads once, few, many or a size class.

TRBJ2-2 NA TRBV30 NA 17 TGTGCCTGGAGTTCCCCCAGGACGGGGATTAACACCGGGGAGCTGTTTTTT CAWSSPRTGINTGELFF
TRBJ1-2 NA TRBV7-9 NA 11 TGTGCCAGCAGCCGTCTCGATGGCTACACCTTC CASSRLDGYTF
TRBJ1-2 once TRBV6-5 NA 13 TGTGCCAGCAGTTCAGGGGCTCCTTATGGCTACACCTTC CASSSGAPYGYTF
TRBJ2-1 NA TRBV5-1 TRBD2 17 TGCGCCAGCAGCTTGGTCGGACTAGCGGGGGTTTACAATGAGCAGTTCTTC CASSLVGLAGVYNEQFF
TRBJ1-2 NA TRBV19 NA 15 TGTGCCAGTAGTATAATCGGTGGGGGCCGAAATGGCTACACCTTC CASSIIGGGRNGYTF
TRBJ1-1 few TRBV9 TRBD1 14 TGTGCCAGCAGCTCTCGGACAGGGAACACTGAAGCTTTCTTT CASSSRTGNTEAFF
TRBJ1-1 NA TRBV6-5 NA 13 TGTGCCAGCAGTTACGGTCAGGAAACTGAAGCTTTCTTT CASSYGQETEAFF
TRBJ1-5 NA TRBV6-5 NA 15 TGTGCCAGCAGTCGAGGGCCCGGGGGCAATCAGCCCCAGCATTTT CASSRGPGGNQPQHF
TRBJ1-4 NA TRBV11-2 NA 15 TGTGCCAGCAGCTCAGGGAGCGGGGGGCCTGAAAAACTGTTTTTT CASSSGSGGPEKLFF
TRBJ1-4 NA TRBV19 NA 14 TGTGCCAGTAGTTGGGACATCGGAAGGGAAAAACTGTTTTTT CASSWDIGREKLFF
TRBJ2-1 NA TRBV12-3/TRBV12-4 NA 13 TGTGCCAGCAGTTTTGGCAGGGGTGATGAGCAGTTCTTC CASSFGRGDEQFF
TRBJ2-1 NA TRBV18 TRBD1 16 TGTGCCAGCTCACCCCGTATAGGGACAGAATACAATGAGCAGTTCTTC CASSPRIGTEYNEQFF
TRBJ1-2 NA TRBV27 NA 15 TGTGCCAGCAGTTCCACAGGGCAAAACATCTATGGCTACACCTTC CASSSTGQNIYGYTF
TRBJ2-1 NA TRBV6-4 TRBD2 16 TGTGCCAGCAGCGTAGCGGGGGGGCCCGGTCACAATGAGCAGTTCTTC CASSVAGGPGHNEQFF
TRBJ2-1 NA TRBV2 TRBD2 14 TGTGCCAGCCCTCCACCCGGGGGAGGGGATGAGCAGTTCTTC CASPPPGGGDEQFF
TRBJ1-5 NA TRBV11-2 NA 15 TGTGCCAGCAGCCGCTCCGTGGGGGGGCGACAGCCCCAGCATTTT CASSRSVGGRQPQHF
TRBJ2-1 once TRBV4-1 TRBD2 20 TGCGCCAGCAGCCTCACCGGGGTAGCGGGGGGCAGGAGCTCCTACAATGAGCAGTTCTTC CASSLTGVAGGRSSYNEQFF
TRBJ2-2 few TRBV5-1 TRBD2 16 TGCGCCAGCAGCACCCGACTAGCGGGGGCCACCGGGGAGCTGTTTTTT CASSTRLAGATGELFF
TRBJ1-1 NA TRBV19 NA 13 TGTGCCAGTAGTATAATTGGGGGCGCTGAAGCTTTCTTT CASSIIGGAEAFF
TRBJ1-2 NA TRBV29-1 TRBD1 11 TGCAGCGCGACAGGGGGCTATGGCTACACCTTC CSATGGYGYTF
TRBJ1-1 few TRBV30 NA 13 TGTGCCTCCTCTGGGGAGCTGAACACTGAAGCTTTCTTT CASSGELNTEAFF
TRBJ1-2 NA TRBV6-6 NA 13 TGTGCCAGCAGTCTTGGGCTTAACTATGGCTACACCTTC CASSLGLNYGYTF
TRBJ1-2 NA TRBV10-3 NA 14 TGTGCCATCAGTGGGGGGGGACGTAACTATGGCTACACCTTC CAISGGGRNYGYTF
TRBJ2-3 NA TRBV12-3/TRBV12-4 NA 12 TGTGCCAGCAGCAGGGTTACAGATACGCAGTATTTT CASSRVTDTQYF
TRBJ2-5 once TRBV21-1 NA 24 TGTGCCAGCAGCAAAGTCGAGATGGAGGGGGGGTATAACAACGGTTTGGTAGACCAAGAGACCCAGTACTTC CASSKVEMEGGYNNGLVDQETQYF
TRBJ1-1 NA TRBV5-5 TRBD1 17 TGTGCCAGCAGCTTGAAAGGGACAGGGGGATCGAACACTGAAGCTTTCTTT CASSLKGTGGSNTEAFF
TRBJ2-1 NA TRBV4-1 TRBD2 15 TGCGCCAGCAGCCAAAGAAGCGGGGTTTACAATGAGCAGTTCTTC CASSQRSGVYNEQFF
TRBJ2-5 NA TRBV9 TRBD2 15 TGTGCCAGCAGCGTAGCCGGGGGGATTGGGAAGACCCAGTACTTC CASSVAGGIGKTQYF